A single count supports the clone carrying this T cell receptor (beta chain). Its cognate antigen is unknown. This CDR3 spans 15 amino acids. J lost 4 bases, V lost 0 bases, and 4 bases had no gene match. Germline loops: CDR1 SGHRS, CDR2 YFSETQ. This sample was taken from a study of T cell responses to AZD1222 COVID-19 vaccine. Study results and caveats: Vaccination with two AZD1222 doses was followed by a rise in Spike-specific TCR breadth and depth. Spike as a whole was targeted by vaccine-associated CD4 TCRs, dominant at 160-218 and 743-854. Donors skewed white British and female; clonal diversity was possibly underestimated.

Sequencing used immunoSEQ multiplex PCR; TCRdb keeps in-frame clones, though not all of them. Of over 25,000 clones in the sample, about 90% were seen once. The clonotype originates from an adult who received the AZD1222 COVID-19 vaccine. The material was peripheral blood, obtained 28 days after the second AZD1222 dose. The V gene is TRBV5-1, the J gene TRBJ1-3; TRBD1 matches at 7 bases. The CDR3 region is CASSLGGQPGNTIYF. CDR3 DNA: TGCGCCAGCAGCTTGGGGGGACAGCCGGGAAACACCATATATTTT.